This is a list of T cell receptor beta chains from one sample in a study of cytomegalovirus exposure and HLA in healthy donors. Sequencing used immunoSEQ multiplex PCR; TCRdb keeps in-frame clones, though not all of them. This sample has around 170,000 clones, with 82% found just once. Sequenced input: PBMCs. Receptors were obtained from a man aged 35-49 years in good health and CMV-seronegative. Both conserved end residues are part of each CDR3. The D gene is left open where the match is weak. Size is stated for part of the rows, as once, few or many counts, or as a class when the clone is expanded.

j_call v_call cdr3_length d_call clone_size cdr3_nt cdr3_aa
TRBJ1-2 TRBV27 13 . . TGTGCCAGCAGTTTGGCGGGGGGCGGTGGCTACACCTTC CASSLAGGGGYTF
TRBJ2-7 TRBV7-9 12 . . TGTGCCAGCAGCTTAGTTACAGATAGGCAGTACTTC CASSLVTDRQYF
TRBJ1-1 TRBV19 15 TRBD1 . TGTGCCAGTAGTACGAAGGGGGCGGGGAACACTGAAGCTTTCTTT CASSTKGAGNTEAFF
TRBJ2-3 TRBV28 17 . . TGTGCCAGCAGTTTAAGCTCTCACCCACTTAGCACAGATACGCAGTATTTT CASSLSSHPLSTDTQYF
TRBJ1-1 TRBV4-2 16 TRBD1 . TGTGCCAGCAGCCAAGACGTGGCAGGGGGCAAATCTGAAGCTTTCTTT CASSQDVAGGKSEAFF
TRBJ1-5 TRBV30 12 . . TGTGCCTGGAGCACAGGTCTTCAGCCCCAGCATTTT CAWSTGLQPQHF
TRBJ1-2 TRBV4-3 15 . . TGCGCCAGCAGCCCCAACAACGGACAGCCCTATGGCTACACCTTC CASSPNNGQPYGYTF
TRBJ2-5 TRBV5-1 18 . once TGCGCCAGCAGCTGGGCCAGTCAAGGGGCAGGATCCTCCGAGACCCAGTACTTC CASSWASQGAGSSETQYF
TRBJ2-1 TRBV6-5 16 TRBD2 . TGTGCCAGCAGTTACCTGGGACTAGCGGGGGCATGGGAGCAGTTCTTC CASSYLGLAGAWEQFF
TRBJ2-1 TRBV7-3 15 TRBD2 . TGTGCCAGCAGCTTACTAGCGGGGGGGATGAATGAGCAGTTCTTC CASSLLAGGMNEQFF
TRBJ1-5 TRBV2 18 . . TGTGCCAGCAGGGGGGGTGACAGAAACTTATATAGCAATCAGCCCCAGCATTTT CASRGGDRNLYSNQPQHF
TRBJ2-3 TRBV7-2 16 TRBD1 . TGTGCCAGCAGCTCCATAGCAGGGGGTACCACAGATACGCAGTATTTT CASSSIAGGTTDTQYF
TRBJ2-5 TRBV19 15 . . TGTGCCAGTAGTATTACGGGGGGCCCCCAAGAGACCCAGTACTTC CASSITGGPQETQYF
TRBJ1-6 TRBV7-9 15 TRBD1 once TGTGCCAGCTCCCGTGCCGGGACAGGGGCCTCACCCCTCCACTTT CASSRAGTGASPLHF
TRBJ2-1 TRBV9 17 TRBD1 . TGTGCCAGCAGCGGCCGCCAGGGGGCGGGCTCCTACAATGAGCAGTTCTTC CASSGRQGAGSYNEQFF
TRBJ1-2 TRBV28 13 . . TGTGCCAGCAGTCCCCCAGTAAACTATGGCTACACCTTC CASSPPVNYGYTF
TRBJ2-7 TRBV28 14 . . TGTGCCAGCACCCCCCCCAGGGGCTCCTACGAGCAGTACTTC CASTPPRGSYEQYF
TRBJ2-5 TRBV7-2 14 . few TGTGCCAGCAGCTACAGGGTGGGCGGCGAGACCCAGTACTTC CASSYRVGGETQYF
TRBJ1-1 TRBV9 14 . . TGTGCCAGCAGCGTACGGGGGGCAAACACTGAAGCTTTCTTT CASSVRGANTEAFF
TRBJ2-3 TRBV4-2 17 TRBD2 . TGTGCCAGCAGCCAAGAAGGCGGGAGCGGAGCTACAGATACGCAGTATTTT CASSQEGGSGATDTQYF
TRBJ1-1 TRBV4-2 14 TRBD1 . TGTGCCAGCAGCCACGACAGGGGGCGAACTGAAGCTTTCTTT CASSHDRGRTEAFF
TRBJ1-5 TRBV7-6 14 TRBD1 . TGTGCCAGCAGCTACAGGGGGCGCGGGTCGGCCCAGCATTTT CASSYRGRGSAQHF
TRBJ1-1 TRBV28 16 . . TGTGCCAGCAGTTGGTGGGGTCGGGGAATGAACACTGAAGCTTTCTTT CASSWWGRGMNTEAFF
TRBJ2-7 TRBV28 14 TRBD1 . TGTGCCAGCAGTACCGGGACAGGCCCTTACGAGCAGTACTTC CASSTGTGPYEQYF
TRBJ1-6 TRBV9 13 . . TGTGCCAGCAGGGGACACGGGAATTCACCCCTCCACTTT CASRGHGNSPLHF
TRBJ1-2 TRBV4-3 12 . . TGCGCCAGCAGCCAAGATCTATATCGTCGCGCCTTC CASSQDLYRRAF
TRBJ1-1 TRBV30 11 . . TGTGCCCGAGGCTTGAACACTGAAGCTTTCTTT CARGLNTEAFF
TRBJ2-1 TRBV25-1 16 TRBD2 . TGTGCCAGCAGTGATCCCGGACTAGCGGGCTACAATGAGCAGTTCTTC CASSDPGLAGYNEQFF
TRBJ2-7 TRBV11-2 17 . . TGTGCCAGCAGCGAGGCAGCAGGGAAAGGTTTAACCCTCGAGCAGTACTTC CASSEAAGKGLTLEQYF
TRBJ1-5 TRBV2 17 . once TGTGCCAGCAGTGCGATACAGGGTATGAGGACGGATCAGCCCCAGCATTTT CASSAIQGMRTDQPQHF
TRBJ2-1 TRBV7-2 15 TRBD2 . TGTGCCAGCAGCTTCCGGGGGGGCTCCTACAATGAGCAGTTCTTC CASSFRGGSYNEQFF
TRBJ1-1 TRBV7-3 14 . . TGTGCCAGCAGCTTAATGGGACAAAACACTGAAGCTTTCTTT CASSLMGQNTEAFF
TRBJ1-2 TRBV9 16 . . TGTGCCAGCAGCGTTATGGGCCCCGGGGATATTTATGGCTACACCTTC CASSVMGPGDIYGYTF
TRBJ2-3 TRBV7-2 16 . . TGTGCCAGCGCCTGGCGGGCGGTTGGCAGCACAGATACGCAGTATTTT CASAWRAVGSTDTQYF
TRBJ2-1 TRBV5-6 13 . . TGTGCCAGCAGCCCCGAGGCCCCTCGGAGGCAGTTCTTC CASSPEAPRRQFF
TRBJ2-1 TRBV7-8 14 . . TGTGCCAGCAGCTTAGAAGGAGTAGTTAGCGAGCAGTTCTTC CASSLEGVVSEQFF
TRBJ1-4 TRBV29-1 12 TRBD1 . TGCAGCGTTGTACAGGGGGCTGAAAAACTGTTTTTT CSVVQGAEKLFF
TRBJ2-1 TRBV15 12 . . TGTGCCACCAGTCCCCCACAACGTGAGCAGTTCTTC CATSPPQREQFF
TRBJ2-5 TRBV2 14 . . TGTGCCAGCAGTGAAGCAAGGGGCAGAGGGACCCAGTACTTC CASSEARGRGTQYF
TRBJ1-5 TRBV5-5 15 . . TGTGCCAGCAAAACGACCGGGAATAGCAATCAGCCCCAGCATTTT CASKTTGNSNQPQHF
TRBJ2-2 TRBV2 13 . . TGTGCCAGCAGAGGAGGTTACACCGGGGAGCTGTTTTTT CASRGGYTGELFF
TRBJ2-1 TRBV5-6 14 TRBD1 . TGTGCCAGCAGCTTGAATGTAGGGGGCGGTTGGCAGTTCTTC CASSLNVGGGWQFF
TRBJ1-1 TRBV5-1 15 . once TGCGCCAGCAGCCCCGTCGCGGGAGTGAACACTGAAGCTTTCTTT CASSPVAGVNTEAFF
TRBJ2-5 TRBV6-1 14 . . TGTGCCAGCAGTGGTGAGGTCCTGGAAGAGACCCAGTACTTC CASSGEVLEETQYF
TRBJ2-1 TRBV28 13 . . TGTGCCAGCAAAGTCAGGGCGTCGAATGAGCAGTTCTTC CASKVRASNEQFF
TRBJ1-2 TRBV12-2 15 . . TGTGCAAGTCGCCCCTGGACAGGCTTTTCGCGAGGCTACACCTTC CASRPWTGFSRGYTF
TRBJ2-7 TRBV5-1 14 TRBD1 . TGCGCCAGCAGCCTACCGGGACAGTCTAAAGAGCAGTACTTC CASSLPGQSKEQYF
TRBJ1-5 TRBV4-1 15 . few TGCGCCAGCAGCCCCGCCGGGTCGGGCAATCAGCCCCAGCATTTT CASSPAGSGNQPQHF
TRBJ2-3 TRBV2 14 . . TGTGCCAGCAAGGAGGGTAGGAGCACAGATACGCAGTATTTT CASKEGRSTDTQYF
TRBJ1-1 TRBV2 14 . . TGTGCCAGCAGTGCCGGGGAACTTGACGCTGAAGCTTTCTTT CASSAGELDAEAFF
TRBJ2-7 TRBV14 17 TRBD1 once TGTGCCAGCAGCAATACCTACGACAGGGGTGTATCCTACGAGCAGTACTTC CASSNTYDRGVSYEQYF
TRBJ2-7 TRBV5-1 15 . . TGCGCCAGCAGCCCCGGGTACAGGGAACCCTACGAGCAGTACTTC CASSPGYREPYEQYF
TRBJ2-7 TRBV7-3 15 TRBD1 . TGTGCCAGCAGCTTAACCGGGACAGGGACCTACGAGCAGTACTTC CASSLTGTGTYEQYF
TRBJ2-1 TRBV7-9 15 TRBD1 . TGTGCCAGCAGCTTAGGGGACAGGGCCTACAATGAGCAGTTCTTC CASSLGDRAYNEQFF